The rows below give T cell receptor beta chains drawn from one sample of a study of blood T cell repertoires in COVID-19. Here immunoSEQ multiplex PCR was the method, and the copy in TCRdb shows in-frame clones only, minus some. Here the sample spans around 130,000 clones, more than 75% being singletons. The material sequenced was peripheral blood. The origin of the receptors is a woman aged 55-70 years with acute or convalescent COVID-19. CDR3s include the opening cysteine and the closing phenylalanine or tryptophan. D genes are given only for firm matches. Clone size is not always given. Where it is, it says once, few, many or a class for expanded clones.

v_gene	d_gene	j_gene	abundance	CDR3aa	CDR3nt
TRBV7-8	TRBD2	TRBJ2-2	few	CASSFGAGGIGELFF	TGTGCCAGCAGCTTTGGAGCGGGAGGGATCGGGGAGCTGTTTTTT
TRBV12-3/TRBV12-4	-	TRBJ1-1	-	CASQSTGDSEAFF	TGTGCCAGCCAGAGTACGGGTGATTCAGAAGCTTTCTTT
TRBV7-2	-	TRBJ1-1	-	CASSPWTAANTEAFF	TGTGCCAGCAGCCCCTGGACAGCCGCGAACACTGAAGCTTTCTTT
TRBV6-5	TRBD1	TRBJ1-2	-	CAIFRDRGEGYTF	TGTGCCATCTTCCGGGACAGGGGTGAGGGCTACACCTTC
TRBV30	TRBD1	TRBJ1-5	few	CAWSGQGGNQPQHF	TGTGCCTGGAGTGGACAGGGGGGCAATCAGCCCCAGCATTTT
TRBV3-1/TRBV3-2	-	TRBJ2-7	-	CASSALRPIVLDEQYF	TGTGCCAGCAGCGCCTTACGTCCCATCGTGTTAGACGAGCAGTACTTC
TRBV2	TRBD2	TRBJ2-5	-	CASSEFRGEETQYF	TGTGCCAGCAGTGAGTTCCGGGGGGAAGAGACCCAGTACTTC
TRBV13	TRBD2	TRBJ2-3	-	CASSAVLKTSGRASDTQYF	TGTGCCAGCAGCGCCGTCCTGAAGACTAGCGGGAGGGCCTCAGATACGCAGTATTTT
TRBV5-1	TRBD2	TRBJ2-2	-	CASRRLAENTGELFF	TGCGCCAGCAGGAGACTAGCGGAAAACACCGGGGAGCTGTTTTTT
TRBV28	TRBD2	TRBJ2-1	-	CASSRTGGAGEQFF	TGTGCCAGCAGCCGTACGGGGGGAGCAGGGGAGCAGTTCTTC
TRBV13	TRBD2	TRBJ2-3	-	CASSLGLAGAADTQYF	TGTGCCAGCAGCTTAGGGCTAGCGGGAGCTGCAGATACGCAGTATTTT
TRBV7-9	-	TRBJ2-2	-	CASSPISTSSTGELFF	TGTGCCAGCAGCCCGATATCCACTTCGAGCACCGGGGAGCTGTTTTTT
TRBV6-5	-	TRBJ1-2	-	CASSKGLTGTPNHTF	TGTGCCAGCAGTAAGGGCTTGACCGGGACACCGAACCACACCTTC
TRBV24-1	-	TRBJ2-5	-	CATSDRGSEETQYF	TGTGCCACCAGTGATAGGGGATCCGAGGAGACCCAGTACTTC
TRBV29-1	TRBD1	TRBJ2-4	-	CSVGRQGADIQYF	TGCAGCGTTGGAAGACAGGGGGCGGACATTCAGTACTTC
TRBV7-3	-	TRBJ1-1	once	CASSLNPLRRLAEAFF	TGTGCCAGCAGCTTAAATCCCCTTAGGCGGTTGGCTGAAGCTTTCTTT
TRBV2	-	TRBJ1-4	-	CASSVNEVWPNEKLFF	TGTGCCAGCAGTGTCAACGAAGTTTGGCCTAATGAAAAACTGTTTTTT
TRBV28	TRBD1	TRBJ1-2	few	CAGGQAVYGYTF	TGTGCCGGGGGACAGGCGGTCTATGGCTACACCTTC
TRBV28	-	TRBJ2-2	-	CASTLTRTGNTGELFF	TGTGCCAGCACCCTGACCCGGACTGGAAACACCGGGGAGCTGTTTTTT
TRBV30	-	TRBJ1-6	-	CAWQPGQGIVYNSPLHF	TGTGCCTGGCAACCCGGGCAGGGTATCGTGTATAATTCACCCCTCCACTTT
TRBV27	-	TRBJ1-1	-	CASSLHRNGEAFF	TGTGCCAGCAGCTTACACAGAAACGGAGAAGCTTTCTTT
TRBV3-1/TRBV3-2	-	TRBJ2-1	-	CASSHFGARNEQFF	TGTGCCAGCAGCCATTTCGGAGCCCGGAATGAGCAGTTCTTC
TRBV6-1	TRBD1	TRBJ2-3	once	CASSDGQGSTDTQYF	TGTGCCAGCAGTGATGGACAGGGGAGCACAGATACGCAGTATTTT
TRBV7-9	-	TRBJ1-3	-	CASSLGDSGNTIYF	TGTGCCAGCAGCTTAGGAGACTCTGGAAACACCATATATTTT
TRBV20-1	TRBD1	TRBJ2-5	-	CSASAGDRQETQYF	TGCAGTGCTAGTGCTGGGGACAGGCAAGAGACCCAGTACTTC
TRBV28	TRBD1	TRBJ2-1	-	CASADRGRGEQFF	TGTGCCTCCGCGGACAGGGGGCGAGGTGAGCAGTTCTTC
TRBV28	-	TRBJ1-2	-	CASSPAGNGYTF	TGTGCCAGCAGCCCGGCGGGAAATGGCTACACCTTC
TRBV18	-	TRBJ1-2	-	CASSPTTGPNYGYTF	TGTGCCAGCTCACCGACGACAGGCCCTAACTATGGCTACACCTTC
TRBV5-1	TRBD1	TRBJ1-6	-	CASSLQPQGTVNSPLHF	TGCGCCAGCAGCCTGCAACCCCAGGGGACAGTTAATTCACCCCTCCACTTT
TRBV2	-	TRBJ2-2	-	CASSERPPNRGGRPGELFF	TGTGCCAGCAGTGAACGCCCTCCGAACAGGGGAGGAAGACCCGGGGAGCTGTTTTTT
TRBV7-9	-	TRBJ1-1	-	CASSFPVSNTEAFF	TGTGCCAGCAGCTTTCCGGTTTCGAACACTGAAGCTTTCTTT
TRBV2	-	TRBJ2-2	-	CASGPAGRYTGELFF	TGTGCCAGCGGTCCGGCAGGGCGATACACCGGGGAGCTGTTTTTT
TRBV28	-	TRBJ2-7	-	CASRRRTVSYEQYF	TGTGCCAGCAGACGGCGGACAGTGTCCTACGAGCAGTACTTC
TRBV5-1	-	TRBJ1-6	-	CASSMQGTDSPLHF	TGCGCCAGCAGCATGCAGGGCACTGATTCACCCCTCCACTTT
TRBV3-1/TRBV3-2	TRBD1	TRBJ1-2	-	CASSQGGTGFYGYTF	TGTGCCAGCAGCCAAGGTGGGACAGGGTTTTATGGCTACACCTTC
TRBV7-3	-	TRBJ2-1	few	CASSSNQNNEQFF	TGTGCCAGCAGCTCAAACCAGAACAATGAGCAGTTCTTC
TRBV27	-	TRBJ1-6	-	CASSLGQRGNSPLHF	TGTGCCAGCAGTTTAGGACAGAGGGGAAATTCACCCCTCCACTTT
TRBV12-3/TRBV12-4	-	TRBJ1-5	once	CASSFAGEQPQHF	TGTGCCAGCAGTTTCGCAGGGGAACAGCCCCAGCATTTT
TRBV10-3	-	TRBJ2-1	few	CAISLDNEQFF	TGTGCCATCAGTCTTGACAATGAGCAGTTCTTC
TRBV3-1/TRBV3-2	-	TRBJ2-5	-	CASSQVNEETQYF	TGTGCCAGCAGCCAAGTAAATGAAGAGACCCAGTACTTC
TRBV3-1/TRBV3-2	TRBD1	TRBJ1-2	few	CASSRQGGNYGYTF	TGTGCCAGCAGCAGACAGGGTGGGAACTATGGCTACACCTTC
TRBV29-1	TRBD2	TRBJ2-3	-	CSVDEREGTDTQYF	TGCAGCGTTGATGAGCGGGAGGGTACAGATACGCAGTATTTT